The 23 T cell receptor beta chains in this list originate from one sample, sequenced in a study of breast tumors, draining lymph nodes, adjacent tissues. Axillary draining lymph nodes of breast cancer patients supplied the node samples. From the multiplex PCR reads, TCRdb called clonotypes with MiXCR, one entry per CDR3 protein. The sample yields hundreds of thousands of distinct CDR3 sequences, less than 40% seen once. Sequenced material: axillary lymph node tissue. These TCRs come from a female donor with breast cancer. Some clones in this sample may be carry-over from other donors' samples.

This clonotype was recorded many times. The CDR3 DNA sequence: TGCAGTGCTAGAGACTACAGTCTGGCAGATACGCAGTATTTT. It translates to CSARDYSLADTQYF. The V and J genes are TRBV20-1 and TRBJ2-3; D is undetermined. The germline V gene encodes CDR1 DFQATT and CDR2 SNEGSKA (reference sequence). With 0 bases removed from V and 4 bases from J, the gap between germline ends came to 11 bases. The CDR3 contains 14 residues.

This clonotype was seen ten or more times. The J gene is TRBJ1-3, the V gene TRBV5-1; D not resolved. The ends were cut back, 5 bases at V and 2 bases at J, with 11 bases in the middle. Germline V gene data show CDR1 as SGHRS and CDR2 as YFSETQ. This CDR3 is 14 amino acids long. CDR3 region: CASRGISAGNTIYF. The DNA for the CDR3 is TGCGCCAGCAGAGGTATAAGCGCTGGAAACACCATATATTTT.

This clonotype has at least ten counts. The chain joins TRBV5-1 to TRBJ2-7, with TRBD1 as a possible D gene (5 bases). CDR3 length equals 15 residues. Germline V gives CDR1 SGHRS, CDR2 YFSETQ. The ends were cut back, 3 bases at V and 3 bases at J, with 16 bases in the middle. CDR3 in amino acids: CASSSRFQGHYEQYF. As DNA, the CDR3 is TGCGCCAGCAGCTCCCGCTTCCAGGGCCACTACGAGCAGTACTTC. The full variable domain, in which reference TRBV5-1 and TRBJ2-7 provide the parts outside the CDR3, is KAGVTQTPRYLIKTRGQQVTLSCSPISGHRSVSWYQQTPGQGLQFLFEYFSETQRNKGNFPGRFSGRQFSNSRSEMNVSTLELGDSALYLCASSSRFQGHYEQYFGPGTRLTVT.

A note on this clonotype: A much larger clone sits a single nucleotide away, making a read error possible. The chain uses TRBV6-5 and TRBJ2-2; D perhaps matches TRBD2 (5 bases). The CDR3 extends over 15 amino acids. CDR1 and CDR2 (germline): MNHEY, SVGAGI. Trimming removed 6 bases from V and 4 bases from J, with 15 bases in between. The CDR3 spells CASSHGKWSTGELFF. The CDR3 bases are TGTGCCAGCAGCCACGGGAAATGGAGCACCGGGGAGCTGTTTTTT.

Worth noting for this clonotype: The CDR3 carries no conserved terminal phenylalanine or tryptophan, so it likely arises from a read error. The CDR3 region is CVSSVSVGQGGEKLFS. Written as DNA, the CDR3 is TGTGTCAGCAGCGTCAGTGTGGGGCAGGGTGGTGAAAAACTGTTTTCT. The chain links TRBV9 to TRBJ1-4, with TRBD1 as a possible D gene (5 bases). Germline loops: CDR1 SGDLS, CDR2 YYNGEE. The CDR3 has 16 amino acids.

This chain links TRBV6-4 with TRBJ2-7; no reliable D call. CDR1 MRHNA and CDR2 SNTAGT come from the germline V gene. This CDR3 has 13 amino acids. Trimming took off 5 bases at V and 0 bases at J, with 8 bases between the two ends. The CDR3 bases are TGTGCCAGCAGTCGCTGGAGCTCCTACGAGCAGTACGTC. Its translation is CASSRWSSYEQYV.

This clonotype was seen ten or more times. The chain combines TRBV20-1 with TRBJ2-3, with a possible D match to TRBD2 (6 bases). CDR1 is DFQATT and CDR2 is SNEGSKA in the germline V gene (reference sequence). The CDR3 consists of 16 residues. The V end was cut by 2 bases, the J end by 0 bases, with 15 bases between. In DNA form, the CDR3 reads TGCAGTGCTAGACTTAGCGGAGGCCCTAGCACAGATACGCAGTATTTT. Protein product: CSARLSGGPSTDTQYF.

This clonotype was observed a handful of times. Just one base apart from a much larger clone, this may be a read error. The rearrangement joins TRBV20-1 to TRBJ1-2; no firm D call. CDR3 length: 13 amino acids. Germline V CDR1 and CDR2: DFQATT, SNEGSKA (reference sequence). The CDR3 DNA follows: TGCAGTGCTAGGAACACCGTCGACTATGCCTACACCTTC. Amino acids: CSARNTVDYAYTF.

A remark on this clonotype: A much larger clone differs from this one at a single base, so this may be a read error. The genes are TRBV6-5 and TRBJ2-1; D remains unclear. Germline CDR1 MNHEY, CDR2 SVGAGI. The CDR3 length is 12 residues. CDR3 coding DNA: TGTGCCAGCAGTCCTATTAACAATGAGCAGCTCTTC. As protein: CASSPINNEQLF.

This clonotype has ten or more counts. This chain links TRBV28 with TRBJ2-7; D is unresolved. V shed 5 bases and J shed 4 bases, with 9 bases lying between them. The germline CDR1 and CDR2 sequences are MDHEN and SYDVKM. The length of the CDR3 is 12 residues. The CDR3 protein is CASSTRRYEQYF. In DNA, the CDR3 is TGTGCCAGCAGTACTCGACGGTACGAGCAGTACTTC. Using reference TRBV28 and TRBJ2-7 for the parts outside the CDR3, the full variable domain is DVKVTQSSRYLVKRTGEKVFLECVQDMDHENMFWYRQDPGLGLRLIYFSYDVKMKEKGDIPEGYSVSREKKERFSLILESASTNQTSMYLCASSTRRYEQYFGPGTRLTVT.

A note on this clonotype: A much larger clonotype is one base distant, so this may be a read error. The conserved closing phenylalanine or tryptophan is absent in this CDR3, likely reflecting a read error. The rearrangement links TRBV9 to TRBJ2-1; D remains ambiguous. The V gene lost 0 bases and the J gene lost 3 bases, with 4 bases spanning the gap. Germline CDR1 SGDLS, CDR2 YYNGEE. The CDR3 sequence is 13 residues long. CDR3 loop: CASSVVDYNEQFS. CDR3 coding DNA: TGTGCCAGCAGCGTAGTGGACTACAATGAGCAGTTCTCC.

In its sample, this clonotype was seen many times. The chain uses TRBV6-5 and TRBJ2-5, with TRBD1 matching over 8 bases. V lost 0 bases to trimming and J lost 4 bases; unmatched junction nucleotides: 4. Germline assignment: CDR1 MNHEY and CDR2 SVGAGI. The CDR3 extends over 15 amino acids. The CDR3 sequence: CASSYSNRGRETQYF. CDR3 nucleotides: TGTGCCAGCAGTTACTCGAACAGGGGGAGAGAGACCCAGTACTTC.

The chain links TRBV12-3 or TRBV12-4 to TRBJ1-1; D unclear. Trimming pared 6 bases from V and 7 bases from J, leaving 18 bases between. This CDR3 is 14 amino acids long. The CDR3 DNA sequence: TGTGCCAGCAGCTCTCGCCGGAACACTTATGAAGCTTTCTTT. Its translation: CASSSRRNTYEAFF.

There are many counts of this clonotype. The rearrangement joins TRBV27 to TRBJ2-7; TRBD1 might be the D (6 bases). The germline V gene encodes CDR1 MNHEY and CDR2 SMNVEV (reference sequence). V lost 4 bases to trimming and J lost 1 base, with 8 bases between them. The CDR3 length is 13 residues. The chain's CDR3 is CASSYRESYEQYF. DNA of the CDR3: TGTGCCAGCAGTTACAGGGAATCCTACGAGCAGTACTTC.

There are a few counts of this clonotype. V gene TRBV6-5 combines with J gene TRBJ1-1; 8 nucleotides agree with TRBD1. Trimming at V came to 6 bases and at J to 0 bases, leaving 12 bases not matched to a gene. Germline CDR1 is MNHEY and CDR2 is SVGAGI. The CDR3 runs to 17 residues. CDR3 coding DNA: TGTGCCAGCAGATCCAGGGGGCGCGGAGACATGAACACTGAAGCTTTCTTT. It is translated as CASRSRGRGDMNTEAFF.

The chain's CDR3 is CASSMEDNPGNTIYF. In DNA, the CDR3 is TGCGCCAGCAGTATGGAGGACAACCCTGGAAACACCATATATTTT. The chain recombines TRBV10-2 with TRBJ1-3, with D maybe TRBD1 (5 bases). The V gene's germline CDR1 is WSHSY and CDR2 SAAADI. This CDR3 is 15 amino acids long. The V gene lost 5 bases and the J gene lost 2 bases, with 13 bases spanning the gap.

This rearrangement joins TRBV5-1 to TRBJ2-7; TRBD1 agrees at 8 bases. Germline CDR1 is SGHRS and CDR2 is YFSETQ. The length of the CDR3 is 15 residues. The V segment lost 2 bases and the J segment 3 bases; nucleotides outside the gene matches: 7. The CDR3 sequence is CASSFGQGAVYEQYF. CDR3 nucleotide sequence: TGCGCCAGCAGCTTCGGGCAGGGGGCGGTCTACGAGCAGTACTTC. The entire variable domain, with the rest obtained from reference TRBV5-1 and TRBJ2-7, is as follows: KAGVTQTPRYLIKTRGQQVTLSCSPISGHRSVSWYQQTPGQGLQFLFEYFSETQRNKGNFPGRFSGRQFSNSRSEMNVSTLELGDSALYLCASSFGQGAVYEQYFGPGTRLTVT.

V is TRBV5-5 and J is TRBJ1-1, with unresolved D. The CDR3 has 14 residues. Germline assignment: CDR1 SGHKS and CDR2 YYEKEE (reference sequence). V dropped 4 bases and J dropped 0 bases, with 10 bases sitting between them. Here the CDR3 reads CASSPTQLNTEAFF. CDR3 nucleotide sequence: TGTGCCAGCAGCCCGACGCAGCTGAACACTGAAGCTTTCTTT.

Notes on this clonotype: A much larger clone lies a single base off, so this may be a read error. The CDR3 protein is CASSYKDQTDGYTF. As DNA, the CDR3 is TGTGCCAGCAGTTACAAGGATCAGACTGACGGCTACACCTTC. This chain links TRBV27 with TRBJ1-2; D gene ambiguous. The V gene lost 4 bases and the J gene lost 8 bases, with 17 bases spanning the gap. The CDR3 loop spans 14 amino acids. CDR1 MNHEY and CDR2 SMNVEV come from the germline V gene (reference sequence).

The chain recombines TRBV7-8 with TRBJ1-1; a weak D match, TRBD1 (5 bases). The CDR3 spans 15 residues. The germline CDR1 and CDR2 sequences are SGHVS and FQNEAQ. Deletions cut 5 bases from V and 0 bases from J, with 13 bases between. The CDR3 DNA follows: TGTGCCAGCAGCCCCCCGGGGGGTATGAACACTGAAGCTTTCTTT. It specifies CASSPPGGMNTEAFF.

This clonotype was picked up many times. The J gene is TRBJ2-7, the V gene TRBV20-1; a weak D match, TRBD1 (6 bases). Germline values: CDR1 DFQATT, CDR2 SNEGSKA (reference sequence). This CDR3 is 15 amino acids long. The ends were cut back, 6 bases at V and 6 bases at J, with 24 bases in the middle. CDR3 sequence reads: CSARGLRTGSGEQYF. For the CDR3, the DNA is TGCAGTGCGAGGGGCCTCCGAACAGGGTCCGGCGAGCAGTACTTC.

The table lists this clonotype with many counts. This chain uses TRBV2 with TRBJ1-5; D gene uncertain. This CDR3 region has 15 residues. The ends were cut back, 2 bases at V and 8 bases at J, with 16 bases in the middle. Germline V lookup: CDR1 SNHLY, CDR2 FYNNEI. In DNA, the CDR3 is TGTGCCAGCAGTGAAAGAGGACTGACTACAAAGCCCCAGCATTTT. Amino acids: CASSERGLTTKPQHF.

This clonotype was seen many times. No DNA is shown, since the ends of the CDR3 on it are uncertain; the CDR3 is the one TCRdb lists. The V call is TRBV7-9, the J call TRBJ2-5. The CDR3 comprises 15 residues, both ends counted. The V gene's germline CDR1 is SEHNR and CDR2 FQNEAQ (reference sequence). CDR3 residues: CASSEFSGFLETQHF.